Below are 5 T cell receptor beta chains sequenced from a single sample in a study of PD-1 blockade in mismatch repair-deficient tumors. TCRdb's table, derived via immunoSEQ multiplex PCR, lists solely in-frame clones and lacks some. This table holds some 110,000 clones, 60% to 85% found once. Specimen: peripheral blood, collected 60 weeks after starting pembrolizumab. All receptors come from an adult with mismatch repair-deficient cancer.

The chain couples TRBV5-6 to TRBJ2-7; 9 bases agree with TRBD2. The CDR3 is made up of 13 amino acids. V lost 5 bases to trimming and J lost 4 bases; unmatched junction nucleotides: 4. CDR1 is SGHDT and CDR2 is YYEEEE in the germline V gene. The CDR3, as DNA: TGTGCCAGCAGGAAGCGGGAGGTTTACGAGCAGTACTTC. Its protein product is CASRKREVYEQYF.

The CDR3 DNA reads TGTGCCAGCAACCCCCCGAACTACGAGCAGTACTTC. It translates to CASNPPNYEQYF. This chain joins TRBV2 and TRBJ2-7; no definite D call. The CDR3 length is 12 residues. Between the trimmed V and J ends, which lost 7 bases and 3 bases, there was a span of 10 bases. Per the germline V gene, CDR1 is SNHLY and CDR2 is FYNNEI.

This clone was recorded only once. The CDR3 DNA follows: TGTGCCAGCAGTGAAACCGCGGGAGGCTACAATGAGCAGTTCTTC. It codes for CASSETAGGYNEQFF. This chain links TRBV6-1 with TRBJ2-1, with 8 positions matching TRBD2. CDR1 is MNHNS, CDR2 SASEGT, per germline. The CDR3 totals 15 residues. With V trimmed by 2 bases and J by 3 bases, 3 bases remained unmatched.

The rearrangement links TRBV12-5 to TRBJ1-1, with 7 bases that match TRBD1. V lost 5 bases, J lost 5 bases, and 11 bases stayed unmatched. The CDR3 length is 15 residues. Germline CDR1 reads LGHNT; CDR2 reads FRNRAP. The CDR3: CASGPQGGAFTEAFF. Here the CDR3 DNA reads TGTGCTAGTGGTCCCCAGGGGGGGGCCTTTACTGAAGCTTTCTTT.

The chain joins TRBV25-1 to TRBJ2-1; TRBD2 matches at 9 bases. The V and J ends lost 2 bases and 1 base, in that order; junction bases with no gene match: 3. The CDR3 spans 16 residues. CDR1 is MGHDK and CDR2 is SYGVNS in the germline V gene. CDR3 DNA sequence: TGTGCCAGCAGTGAAGAACTAGCGGGTTCCTACAATGAGCAGTTCTTC. Translated, it gives CASSEELAGSYNEQFF.